This T cell receptor (beta chain) appears in the sequencing data of a study of T cells after yellow fever vaccination. CDR3 length equals 13 residues. Germline V CDR1 and CDR2: LNHDA, SQIVND (reference sequence). V was shortened by 1 base and J by 7 bases, with 10 bases between the two germline ends. A few counts support this clonotype. MiXCR was run by TCRdb on the 5' RACE reads, yielding one entry per CDR3 protein. In the table there are 350,000 to 450,000 distinct CDR3 sequences, 18% of which are singletons. Specimen: PBMCs, collected before the yellow fever booster vaccination. This rearrangement joins TRBV19 to TRBJ1-1; no firm D call. The source of this sequence is a man between 18 and 29 years old who received the YFV17D yellow fever vaccine. The CDR3 here is CASSIGLRLEAFF. For the CDR3, the DNA is TGTGCCAGTAGTATAGGGTTGAGGCTTGAAGCTTTCTTT.